The next 16 T cell receptor beta chains were all read from a single sample in a study of cytomegalovirus exposure and HLA in healthy donors. Primers for the PCR totalled 60 Vbeta and 13 Jbeta. Sequencing used immunoSEQ multiplex PCR; TCRdb keeps in-frame clones, though not all of them. The table for this sample gives some 120,000 clones. Sequenced input: PBMCs. These receptors came from a man aged 25 to 40 in good health and CMV-seronegative.

The chain carries TRBV19 and TRBJ1-2, with D unresolved. V lost 5 bases and J 0 bases, leaving 25 bases between the germline ends. Germline lookup yields CDR1 LNHDA and CDR2 SQIVND (reference sequence). The CDR3 has 19 amino acids. The DNA of the CDR3 is TGTGCCAGTAGTGCAGAGTATCCGGGGAGCCCGGGCACTAACTATGGCTACACCTTC. It translates to CASSAEYPGSPGTNYGYTF.

The genes are TRBV2 and TRBJ2-2; D possibly corresponds to TRBD2 (5 bases). Between the trimmed V and J ends, which lost 6 bases and 7 bases, there was a span of 6 bases. Per the germline V gene, CDR1 is SNHLY and CDR2 is FYNNEI. CDR3 size: 11 residues. The CDR3 sequence: CASREGGELFF. CDR3 nucleotides: TGTGCCAGCAGAGAGGGCGGGGAGCTGTTTTTT.

This CDR3 reads CASSSAGGTEAFF. In DNA, the CDR3 is TGTGCCAGCAGCTCCGCGGGGGGGACTGAAGCTTTCTTT. The V gene is TRBV6-5, the J gene TRBJ1-1; D is possibly TRBD1 (5 bases). V was cut by 6 bases and J by 5 bases, with 13 bases left in between. CDR1 is MNHEY, CDR2 SVGAGI, per germline. This CDR3 has 13 amino acids.

This rearrangement joins TRBV2 to TRBJ1-5, with 8 bases identical to TRBD1. Losses at the gene ends were 5 bases for V and 5 bases for J; bases not matched to a gene: 8. CDR3 length: 15 amino acids. The germline V gene encodes CDR1 SNHLY and CDR2 FYNNEI. CDR3 loop: CASSYRTGRDQPQHF. The CDR3 DNA sequence: TGTGCCAGCAGTTACCGGACAGGGCGGGATCAGCCCCAGCATTTT.

The chain combines TRBV11-2 with TRBJ1-2, with D possibly TRBD1 on 6 matching bases. The CDR3 is 14 amino acids. Between the trimmed V and J ends, which lost 3 bases and 5 bases, there was a span of 13 bases. CDR1 SGHAT and CDR2 FQNNGV come from the germline V gene. DNA of the CDR3: TGTGCCAGCAGCTTCACAGGGTCCGCATATGGCTACACCTTC. It specifies CASSFTGSAYGYTF.

This chain joins TRBV11-2 and TRBJ2-3; TRBD2 is a possible D gene (5 bases). The V end was cut by 5 bases, the J end by 4 bases, with 16 bases between. CDR1 is SGHAT, CDR2 FQNNGV, per germline. The CDR3 spans 15 residues. CDR3 sequence reads: CASSPKRGFADTQYF. DNA of the CDR3: TGTGCCAGCAGCCCTAAGCGAGGGTTTGCAGATACGCAGTATTTT.

V gene TRBV7-8 combines with J gene TRBJ1-4; 9 nucleotides agree with TRBD1. CDR1 SGHVS and CDR2 FQNEAQ come from the germline V gene. This CDR3 contains 13 residues. Trimming at V came to 5 bases and at J to 9 bases, leaving 4 bases not matched to a gene. CDR3 coding DNA: TGTGCCAGCAGCGACAGGGGGATGAAAAAACTGTTTTTT. This codes for CASSDRGMKKLFF.

J is TRBJ1-5 and V is TRBV19, with 7 bases that match TRBD1. Germline CDR1 is LNHDA and CDR2 is SQIVND (reference sequence). J was trimmed by 4 bases and V by 4 bases; bases with no gene match: 4. The length of the CDR3 is 14 residues. The CDR3 nucleotides are TGTGCCAGTAGTACGGGACAGCAAAATCAGCCCCAGCATTTT. As protein: CASSTGQQNQPQHF.

This rearrangement joins TRBV5-5 to TRBJ2-1, with 10 positions matching TRBD2. Germline trimming cut 5 bases from V and 8 bases from J; bases unmatched to any gene: 7. Germline CDR1 is SGHKS and CDR2 is YYEKEE (reference sequence). The CDR3 covers 14 residues. CDR3 sequence: CASRSSGGADEQFF. CDR3 in DNA: TGTGCCAGCAGATCTAGCGGGGGCGCCGATGAGCAGTTCTTC. The whole variable domain, remainder taken from reference TRBV5-5 and TRBJ2-1, is DAGVTQSPTHLIKTRGQQVTLRCSPISGHKSVSWYQQVLGQGPQFIFQYYEKEERGRGNFPDRFSARQFPNYSSELNVNALLLGDSALYLCASRSSGGADEQFFGPGTRLTVL.

V usage is TRBV30 and J usage is TRBJ1-4; 11 positions match TRBD1. This CDR3 spans 14 amino acids. V gave up 5 bases and J gave up 8 bases; unmatched junction bases: 7. In germline, CDR1 is GTSNPN, CDR2 SVGIG (reference sequence). For the CDR3, the DNA is TGTGCCTGGGGGAGGACAGGGGGCCGGGAAAAACTGTTTTTT. Translated: CAWGRTGGREKLFF.

Concerning this clone itself: Other DNA variants within this sample encode the same CDR3. The chain uses TRBV6-5 and TRBJ2-7; TRBD1 agrees at 9 bases. CDR1 MNHEY and CDR2 SVGAGI come from the germline V gene. V dropped 0 bases and J dropped 1; count of bases not matched to a gene: 4. This CDR3 is built from 16 residues. CDR3 bases: TGTGCCAGCAGTTACTCGAGGACAGGGGATTCCTACGAGCAGTACTTC. Translated: CASSYSRTGDSYEQYF.

V is TRBV5-1 and J is TRBJ1-3; unclear D gene. CDR3 length equals 14 residues. V dropped 2 bases and J dropped 3 bases, with 9 bases sitting between them. Germline loops: CDR1 SGHRS, CDR2 YFSETQ. The CDR3 loop is CASSLSGNGNTIYF. The DNA of the CDR3 is TGCGCCAGCAGCTTAAGCGGCAATGGAAACACCATATATTTT.

V usage is TRBV5-1 and J usage is TRBJ2-7, with 11 bases that match TRBD2. The CDR3 has 14 amino acids. The J segment lost 4 bases and the V segment lost 2 bases, leaving 2 bases of the junction unmatched. The germline V gene has CDR1 SGHRS and CDR2 YFSETQ. CDR3 sequence reads: CASSLTSGGYEQYF. The CDR3 DNA follows: TGCGCCAGCAGCTTAACTAGCGGGGGATACGAGCAGTACTTC.

The chain carries TRBV2 and TRBJ2-5; 10 nucleotides agree with TRBD2. Looked up from germline, CDR1 is SNHLY and CDR2 is FYNNEI. Unmatched junction bases numbered 8, after V lost 3 bases and J lost 4 bases. The CDR3 has 16 residues. The CDR3 reads CASSERVAGGGETQYF. For the CDR3, the DNA is TGTGCCAGCAGTGAGAGGGTAGCGGGGGGCGGAGAGACCCAGTACTTC.

The rearrangement uses TRBV7-6 and TRBJ2-1; D gene ambiguous. CDR3 length: 15 amino acids. Germline V CDR1 and CDR2: SGHVS, FNYEAQ. Trimming stripped 2 bases from V and 0 bases from J, with 8 bases between. The CDR3 sequence is CASSLSTSSYNEQFF. CDR3 in DNA: TGTGCCAGCAGCTTATCGACAAGCTCCTACAATGAGCAGTTCTTC. The full variable domain, its missing parts supplied by reference TRBV7-6 and TRBJ2-1, is GAGVSQSPRYKVTKRGQDVALRCDPISGHVSLYWYRQALGQGPEFLTYFNYEAQQDKSGLPNDRFSAERPEGSISTLTIQRTEQRDSAMYRCASSLSTSSYNEQFFGPGTRLTVL.

The chain joins TRBV5-1 to TRBJ2-7; 12 bases fit TRBD2. This CDR3 contains 17 residues. CDR1 and CDR2 from the germline V gene are SGHRS and YFSETQ. V shed 4 bases, J shed 0 bases, and the junction held 8 bases outside the gene matches. The CDR3 region has the DNA TGCGCCAGCAGCGCTTCGACTAGCGGGGGTTACTCCTACGAGCAGTACTTC. Amino acids: CASSASTSGGYSYEQYF.